The 17 T cell receptor beta chains below all came from one sample that was sequenced in a study of response to subunit inactivated influenza vaccine. TCRdb analysed the RT-PCR reads with MiXCR anew, one entry per CDR3 protein. The sample contains roughly 570,000 distinct CDR3 sequences, under 15% of which appear only once. This specimen consisted of PBMCs from blood, obtained about 6 weeks after vaccination. The receptor set was obtained from a man aged 50 or older who received an inactivated influenza vaccine.

In this sample, this clonotype turned up many times. This chain links TRBV5-8 with TRBJ2-2, with D maybe TRBD1 (5 bases). Trimming shortened V by 0 bases and J by 2 bases, and 17 bases separated the two germline ends. There are 18 residues in the CDR3. CDR1 is SGHTS and CDR2 is YDEGEE in the germline V gene. The CDR3 DNA follows: TGTGCCAGCAGCTTGGCCGTTCGACAGCGAGTTAACACCGGGGAGCTGTTTTTT. It codes for CASSLAVRQRVNTGELFF.

The chain uses TRBV6-1 and TRBJ2-7, with 10 bases fitting TRBD2. The CDR3 covers 16 residues. Trimming removed 7 bases from V and 3 bases from J; junction bases left unmatched: 12. In germline, CDR1 is MNHNS, CDR2 SASEGT. In DNA, the CDR3 is TGTGCCAGCAAAAGCAGAGCGGGGGGGTATAACTACGAGCAGTACTTC. It is translated as CASKSRAGGYNYEQYF.

This rearrangement joins TRBV20-1 to TRBJ1-1; D not resolved. V gave up 5 bases and J gave up 0 bases, with 10 bases separating them. Germline CDR1 and CDR2: DFQATT and SNEGSKA (reference sequence). The CDR3 has 13 residues. CDR3 DNA: TGCAGTGCTCGATCGACGGTGAACACTGAAGCTTTCTTT. It encodes CSARSTVNTEAFF.

The CDR3 region has the DNA TGCGCCAGCAGCTTCTTGCCGAGTTCAGGGGGCAATCAGCCCCAGCATTTT. Amino acid sequence: CASSFLPSSGGNQPQHF. The chain couples TRBV5-1 to TRBJ1-5, with a possible D match to TRBD1 (6 bases). Germline assignment: CDR1 SGHRS and CDR2 YFSETQ. This CDR3 has 17 residues. V gave up 2 bases and J gave up 2 bases, with 17 bases separating them.

The genes are TRBV9 and TRBJ2-1; D perhaps matches TRBD2 (6 bases). The ends were cut back, 3 bases at V and 4 bases at J, with 14 bases in the middle. Germline CDR1 reads SGDLS; CDR2 reads YYNGEE. This CDR3 spans 15 amino acids. CDR3 loop: CASSAQVGGYNEQFF. The CDR3 DNA follows: TGTGCCAGCAGCGCACAGGTGGGGGGATACAATGAGCAGTTCTTC.

This clonotype was detected only a few times. CDR3 amino acids: CASSLDLGQGRYF. In DNA form, the CDR3 reads TGTGCCAGCAGCTTAGATCTCGGACAAGGCCGGTACTTC. The chain uses TRBV7-9 and TRBJ2-4; a weak D match, TRBD1 (5 bases). Germline V gives CDR1 SEHNR, CDR2 FQNEAQ (reference sequence). This CDR3 is 13 amino acids long. The ends were cut back, 1 base at V and 15 bases at J, with 16 bases in the middle.

Only a few counts were recorded for this clonotype. The CDR3 DNA is TGCGCCAGCAGCTTGGAGGCTTCCGTTGGGGGCAATGAGCAGTTCTTC. Residues: CASSLEASVGGNEQFF. The chain joins TRBV5-1 to TRBJ2-1; D tentatively fits TRBD1 or TRBD2 (5 bases each). Between the trimmed V and J ends, which lost 0 bases and 6 bases, there was a span of 16 bases. The CDR3 covers 16 residues. Germline-derived CDR1 and CDR2 are SGHRS and YFSETQ.

The table lists this clonotype with a few counts. The chain couples TRBV4-2 to TRBJ2-3; 9 nucleotides line up with TRBD2. V trimming: 3 bases; J trimming: 4 bases; junction bases outside the gene matches: 11. The CDR3 runs to 17 residues. The germline V gene encodes CDR1 LGHNA and CDR2 YNFKEQ. The CDR3 loop is CASSHLRREGGSDTQYF. The CDR3 DNA sequence: TGTGCCAGCAGCCACCTCCGGCGGGAGGGAGGATCAGATACGCAGTATTTT.

This clonotype was seen repeatedly, ten times or more. V and J are TRBV5-6 and TRBJ2-7; a possible D gene is TRBD1 (5 bases). Trimming removed 4 bases from V and 3 bases from J, with 11 bases in between. Per germline, CDR1 SGHDT and CDR2 YYEEEE. The CDR3 has 13 residues. CDR3 protein: CASSADTDYEQYF. The CDR3 DNA reads TGTGCCAGCAGCGCGGACACGGACTACGAGCAGTACTTC.

This clonotype was observed once. The chain is built from TRBV6-2 or TRBV6-3 and TRBJ2-6; D might be TRBD1 (6 bases). Deletions cut 2 bases from V and 4 bases from J, with 24 bases between. The germline gives CDR1 MNHEY, CDR2 SVGEGT. This CDR3 has 20 residues. The chain's CDR3 is CASSYGRTVNRATGANVLTF. The CDR3 bases are TGTGCCAGCAGTTACGGCCGTACGGTAAACAGGGCTACCGGGGCCAACGTCCTGACTTTC.

This clonotype was seen more than once but under ten times. The chain employs TRBV5-5 and TRBJ1-3, with D uncertain. V was pared by 0 bases and J by 3 bases, with 4 bases between. CDR1 is SGHKS, CDR2 YYEKEE, per germline (reference sequence). The CDR3 spans 13 residues. The CDR3: CASSLDLGNTIYF. The DNA for the CDR3 is TGTGCCAGCAGCTTGGACCTTGGAAACACCATATATTTT.

This clonotype was seen only a few times. This chain uses TRBV29-1 with TRBJ2-2; D not resolved. Trimming stripped 4 bases from V and 3 bases from J, with 15 bases between. Germline V gives CDR1 SQVTM, CDR2 ANQGSEA. The CDR3 covers 15 residues. CDR3 in amino acids: CSVASGPYYTGELFF. CDR3 DNA sequence: TGCAGCGTTGCCTCCGGGCCCTATTACACCGGGGAGCTGTTTTTT.

This clonotype was counted a few times. The V gene is TRBV15, the J gene TRBJ2-1, with D tentatively TRBD2 (5 bases). CDR1 and CDR2 from the germline V gene are LNHNV and YYDKDF (reference sequence). The length of the CDR3 is 15 residues. Deletions cut 1 base from V and 0 bases from J, with 7 bases between. In DNA form, the CDR3 reads TGTGCCACCAGCAGAGCGGGGAGCTCCTACAATGAGCAGTTCTTC. It codes for CATSRAGSSYNEQFF.

This chain links TRBV20-1 with TRBJ2-7; possibly TRBD1 for D (6 bases). The length of the CDR3 is 12 residues. The germline gives CDR1 DFQATT, CDR2 SNEGSKA (reference sequence). Trimming pared 2 bases from V and 2 bases from J, leaving 7 bases between. The DNA for the CDR3 is TGCAGTGCTAGATCAGGGGCCTACGAGCAGTACTTC. Translation gives CSARSGAYEQYF.

This chain links TRBV5-5 with TRBJ2-5, with 12 bases that match TRBD2. V trimming: 6 bases; J trimming: 4 bases; junction bases outside the gene matches: 4. The CDR3 totals 14 residues. CDR1 is SGHKS and CDR2 is YYEKEE in the germline V gene (reference sequence). The CDR3 sequence: CASTPTSGGETQYF. The CDR3, as DNA: TGTGCCAGCACCCCGACTAGCGGGGGAGAGACCCAGTACTTC.

This clonotype occurred a few times. V gene TRBV2 combines with J gene TRBJ2-5; TRBD1 agrees at 8 bases. The V gene's germline CDR1 is SNHLY and CDR2 FYNNEI. This CDR3 comprises 14 residues. J lost 2 bases, V lost 5 bases, and 4 bases had no gene match. The CDR3 sequence: CASSKDRAQETQYF. The DNA for the CDR3 is TGTGCCAGCAGTAAGGACAGGGCTCAAGAGACCCAGTACTTC.

Only a few counts were recorded for this clonotype. The CDR3 DNA is TGTGCCAGCAGCGTAGGTAGCGGGGGCCTCGTATCCTACAATGAGCAGTTCTTC. Amino acids: CASSVGSGGLVSYNEQFF. This chain joins TRBV9 and TRBJ2-1, with TRBD2 matching over 9 bases. Germline assignment: CDR1 SGDLS and CDR2 YYNGEE. V lost 0 bases and J lost 1; bases outside the gene matches: 8. CDR3 length: 18 amino acids.